The TCR beta chain under discussion was sequenced for a study of OX40 agonist ivuxolimab in advanced cancers. The table came from immunoSEQ multiplex PCR; TCRdb's copy has only in-frame clones and leaves some out. The sample records roughly 80,000 clones, around 85% being singletons. This clone was observed a single time. Looked up from germline, CDR1 is LNHDA and CDR2 is SQIVND (reference sequence). CDR3 length: 16 residues. The V gene lost 6 bases and the J gene lost 0 bases, with 18 bases spanning the gap. The starting material was CD4+ or CD8+ T cells sorted from blood, obtained in a trial of the OX40 agonist ivuxolimab. This sequence joins TRBV19 and TRBJ2-7; maybe TRBD1 (6 bases). The TCR was taken from an adult with an advanced solid tumor such as melanoma, head and neck, liver or kidney cancer. As DNA, the CDR3 is TGTGCCAGTAGCTCCCGGGACACGCGCTACTCCTACGAGCAGTACTTC. It translates to CASSSRDTRYSYEQYF.